Listed below are T cell receptor beta chains from one sample, sequenced in a study of blood T cell repertoires in COVID-19. The table came from immunoSEQ multiplex PCR; TCRdb's copy has only in-frame clones and leaves some out. The sample has over 200,000 clones, about 83% seen once. Sequencing input: peripheral blood. The receptor set was obtained from a woman in her forties or fifties with active or convalescent COVID-19. CDR3s include the opening cysteine and the closing phenylalanine or tryptophan. Fields, in order: D gene, J gene, V gene, clone size, CDR3 DNA, CDR3 protein. The D gene is left open where the match is weak. Size is stated for part of the rows, as once, few or many counts, or as a class when the clone is expanded.

NA,TRBJ1-5,TRBV28,NA,TGTGCCAGCAGTTTAAGTCCGGGAAGGAAGCCCCAGCATTTT,CASSLSPGRKPQHF
NA,TRBJ1-4,TRBV28,NA,TGTGCCAGCAGTTTGCCGGAGAGCCTTAATGAAAAACTGTTTTTT,CASSLPESLNEKLFF
NA,TRBJ2-1,TRBV10-3,once,TGTGCCATCAGTGAGGAGGCTGAGCAGTTCTTC,CAISEEAEQFF
TRBD1,TRBJ1-1,TRBV7-2,NA,TGTGCCAGCAGCATACGACAGGGGGCAGTTACTTTCTTT,CASSIRQGAVTFF
TRBD1,TRBJ1-1,TRBV27,NA,TGTGCCAGCAGGACAGGGGGCTTGGGCACTGAAGCTTTCTTT,CASRTGGLGTEAFF
TRBD2,TRBJ2-7,TRBV27,few,TGTGCCAGCAGGAGAGCGGGAGGGTACGAGCAGTACTTC,CASRRAGGYEQYF
NA,TRBJ1-1,TRBV28,NA,TGTGCCAGCAGTTTAAGTTCAGGGGCAGCTTTCTTT,CASSLSSGAAFF
TRBD1,TRBJ1-1,TRBV5-1,NA,TGCGCCAGCAGCCAGCAGGGGGCTGAAGCTTTCTTT,CASSQQGAEAFF
NA,TRBJ1-3,TRBV6-4,NA,TGTGCCAGCAGTGACTTAGTAAAGGGGGAACTTCCAACTTTTACTGGAAACACCATATATTTT,CASSDLVKGELPTFTGNTIYF
NA,TRBJ1-6,TRBV12-5,many,TGTGCTAGTGGGAGCCCTCCCGGGGACGGGGGTTCACCCCTCCACTTT,CASGSPPGDGGSPLHF
NA,TRBJ1-5,TRBV19,NA,TGTGCCAGTAGTATCGGCGGGGGTATCAATCAGCCCCAGCATTTT,CASSIGGGINQPQHF
TRBD1,TRBJ2-3,TRBV29-1,NA,TGCAGCGTTCGACAGGGGGCATGGGCAGATACGCAGTATTTT,CSVRQGAWADTQYF
TRBD2,TRBJ2-5,TRBV4-2,few,TGTGCCAGCAGCCAAGAAGGGCTAGCGGGAGGAGGGGAGACCCAGTACTTC,CASSQEGLAGGGETQYF
TRBD2,TRBJ2-1,TRBV11-2,NA,TGTGCCAGCACCTTTATATTGACTAGCGGGACCAATGAGCAGTTCTTC,CASTFILTSGTNEQFF